What follows describes a single TCR beta chain. Germline V gene sequence: CDR1 SGHTS, CDR2 YDEGEE. The CDR3 is 15 residues long. Unmatched junction bases numbered 9, after V lost 5 bases and J lost 9 bases. The table came from immunoSEQ multiplex PCR; TCRdb's copy has only in-frame clones and leaves some out. The sample has some 42,000 clones; approximately 88% are singletons. These data are taken from a study of CD4 T cells in relation to SARS-CoV-2 and coronaviruses. This clonotype originated in an adult with COVID-19. Source material: memory CD4+ T cells from PBMCs. The gene calls are TRBV5-8 and TRBJ1-6; the match to TRBD1 covers 9 bases. CDR3 bases: TGTGCCAGCAGGGGAGCCGGGACAGGGTTTTCACCCCTCCACTTT. This sequence encodes CASRGAGTGFSPLHF.